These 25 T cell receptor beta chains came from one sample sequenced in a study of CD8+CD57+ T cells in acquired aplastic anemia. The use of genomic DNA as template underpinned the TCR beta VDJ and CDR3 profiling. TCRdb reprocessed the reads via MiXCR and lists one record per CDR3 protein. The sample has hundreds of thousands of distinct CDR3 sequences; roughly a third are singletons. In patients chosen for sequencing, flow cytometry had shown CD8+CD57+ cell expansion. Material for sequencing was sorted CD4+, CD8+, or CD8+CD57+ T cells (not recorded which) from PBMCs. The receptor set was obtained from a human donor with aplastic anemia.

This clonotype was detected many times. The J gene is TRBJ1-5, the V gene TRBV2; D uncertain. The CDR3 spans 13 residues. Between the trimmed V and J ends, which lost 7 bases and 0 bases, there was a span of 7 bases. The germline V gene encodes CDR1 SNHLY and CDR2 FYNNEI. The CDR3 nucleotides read TGTGCCAGCAAGGTGGATAGCAATCAGCCCCAGCATTTT. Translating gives CASKVDSNQPQHF.

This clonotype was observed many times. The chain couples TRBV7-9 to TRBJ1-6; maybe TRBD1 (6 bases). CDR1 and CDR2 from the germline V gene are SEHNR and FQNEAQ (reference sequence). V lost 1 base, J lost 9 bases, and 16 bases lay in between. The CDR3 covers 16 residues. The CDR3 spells CASSLEGGSTASPLHF. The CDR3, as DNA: TGTGCCAGCAGCTTAGAGGGGGGCAGTACAGCTTCACCCCTCCACTTT.

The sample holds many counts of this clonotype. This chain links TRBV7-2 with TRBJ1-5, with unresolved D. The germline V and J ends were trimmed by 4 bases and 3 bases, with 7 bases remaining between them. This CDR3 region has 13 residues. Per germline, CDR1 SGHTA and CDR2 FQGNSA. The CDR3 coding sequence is TGTGCCAGCAGCTCCGAGAACAATCAGCCCCAGCATTTT. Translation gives CASSSENNQPQHF.

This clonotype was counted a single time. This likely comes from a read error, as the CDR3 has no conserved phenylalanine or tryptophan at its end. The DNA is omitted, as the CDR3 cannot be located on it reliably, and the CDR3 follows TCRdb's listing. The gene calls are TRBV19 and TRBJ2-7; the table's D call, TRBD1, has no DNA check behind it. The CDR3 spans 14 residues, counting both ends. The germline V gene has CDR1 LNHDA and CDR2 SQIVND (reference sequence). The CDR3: CASSRGPYSYEQCL.

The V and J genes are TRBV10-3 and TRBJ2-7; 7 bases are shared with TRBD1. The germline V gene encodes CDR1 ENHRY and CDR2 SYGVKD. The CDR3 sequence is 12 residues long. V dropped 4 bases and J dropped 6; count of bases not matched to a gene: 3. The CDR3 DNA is TGTGCCATCAGTGCAGGACAGGCCGAGCAGTACTTC. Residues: CAISAGQAEQYF.

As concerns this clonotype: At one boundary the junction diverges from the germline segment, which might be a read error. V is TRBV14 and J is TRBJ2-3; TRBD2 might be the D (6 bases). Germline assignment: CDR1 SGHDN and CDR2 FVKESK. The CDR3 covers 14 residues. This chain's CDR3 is CASSQGLAPDTRYF. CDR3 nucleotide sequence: TGTGCCAGCAGCCAGGGGCTAGCGCCAGATACGCGGTATTTT.

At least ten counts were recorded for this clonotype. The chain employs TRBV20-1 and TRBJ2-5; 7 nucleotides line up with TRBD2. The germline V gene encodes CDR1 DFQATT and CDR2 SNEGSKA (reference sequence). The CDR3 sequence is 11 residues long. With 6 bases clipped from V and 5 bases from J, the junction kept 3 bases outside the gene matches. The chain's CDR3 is CSAPRGETQYF. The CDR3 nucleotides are TGCAGTGCCCCGCGGGGGGAGACCCAGTACTTC.

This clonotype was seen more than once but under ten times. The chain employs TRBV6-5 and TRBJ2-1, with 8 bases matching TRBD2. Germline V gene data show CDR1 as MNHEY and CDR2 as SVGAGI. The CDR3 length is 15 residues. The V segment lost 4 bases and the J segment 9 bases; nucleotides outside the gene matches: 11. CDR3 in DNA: TGTGCCAGCAGTTTCCGCCAGCGGGGGCTGGGTGAGCAGTTCTTC. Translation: CASSFRQRGLGEQFF.

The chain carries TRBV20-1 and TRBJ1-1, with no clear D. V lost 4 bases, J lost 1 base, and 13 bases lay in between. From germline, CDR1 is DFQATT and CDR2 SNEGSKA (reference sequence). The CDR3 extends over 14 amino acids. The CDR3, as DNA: TGCAGTGCTACCCCCGCAGCAGGGAACACTGAAGCTTTCTTT. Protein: CSATPAAGNTEAFF.

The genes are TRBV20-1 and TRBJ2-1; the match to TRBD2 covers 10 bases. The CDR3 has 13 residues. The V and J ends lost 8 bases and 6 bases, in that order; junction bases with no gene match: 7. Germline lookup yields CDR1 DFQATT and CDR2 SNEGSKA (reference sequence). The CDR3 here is CSLEREGPNEQFF. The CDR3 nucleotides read TGCAGTCTTGAGCGGGAGGGCCCCAATGAGCAGTTCTTC.

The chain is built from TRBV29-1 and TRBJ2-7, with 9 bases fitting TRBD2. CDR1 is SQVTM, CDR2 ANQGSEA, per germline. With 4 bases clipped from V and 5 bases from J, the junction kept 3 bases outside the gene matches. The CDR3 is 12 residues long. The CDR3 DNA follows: TGCAGCGTTGCTAGCGGGACCAACGAGCAGTACTTC. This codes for CSVASGTNEQYF.

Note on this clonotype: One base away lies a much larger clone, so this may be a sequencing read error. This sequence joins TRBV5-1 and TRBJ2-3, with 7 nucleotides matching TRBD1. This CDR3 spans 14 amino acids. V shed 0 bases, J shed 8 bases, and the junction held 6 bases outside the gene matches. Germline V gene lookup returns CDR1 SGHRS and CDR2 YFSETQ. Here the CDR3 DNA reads TGCGCCAGCAGCTTGGACAGGGGAATAGGTACGCAGTATTTT. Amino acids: CASSLDRGIGTQYF.

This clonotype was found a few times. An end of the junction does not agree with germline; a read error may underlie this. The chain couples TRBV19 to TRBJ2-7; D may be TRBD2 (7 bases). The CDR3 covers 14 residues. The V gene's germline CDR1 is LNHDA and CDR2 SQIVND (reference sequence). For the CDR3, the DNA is TGTCCCAGTAGTATAGGGGGGGGAACCTACGAGCAGTACTTC. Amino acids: CPSSIGGGTYEQYF.

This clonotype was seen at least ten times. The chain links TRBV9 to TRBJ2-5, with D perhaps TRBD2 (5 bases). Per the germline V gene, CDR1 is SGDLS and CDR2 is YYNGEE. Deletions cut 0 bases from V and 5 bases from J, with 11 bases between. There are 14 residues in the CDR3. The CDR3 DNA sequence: TGTGCCAGCAGCGTAGAGAGGGAAGTCGAGACCCAGTACTTC. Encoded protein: CASSVEREVETQYF.

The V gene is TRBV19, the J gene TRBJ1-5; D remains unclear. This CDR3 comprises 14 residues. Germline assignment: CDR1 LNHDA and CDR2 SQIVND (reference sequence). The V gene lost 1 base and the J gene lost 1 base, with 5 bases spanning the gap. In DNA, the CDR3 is TGTGCCAGTAGTATAGCCGAAAGCAATCAGCCCCAGCATTTT. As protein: CASSIAESNQPQHF.

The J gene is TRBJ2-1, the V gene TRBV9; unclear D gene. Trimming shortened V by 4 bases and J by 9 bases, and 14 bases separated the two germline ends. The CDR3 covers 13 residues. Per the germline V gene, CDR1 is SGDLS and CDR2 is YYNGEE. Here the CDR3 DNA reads TGTGCCAGCAGCCAAGCCATATTTGGTGAGCAGTTCTTC. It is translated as CASSQAIFGEQFF.

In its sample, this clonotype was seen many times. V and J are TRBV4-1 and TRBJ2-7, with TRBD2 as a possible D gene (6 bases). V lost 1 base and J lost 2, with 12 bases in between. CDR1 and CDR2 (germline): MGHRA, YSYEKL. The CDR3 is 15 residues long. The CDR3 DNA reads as TGCGCCAGCAGCCAAGTGGGGGACTTCACCTACGAGCAGTACTTC. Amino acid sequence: CASSQVGDFTYEQYF.

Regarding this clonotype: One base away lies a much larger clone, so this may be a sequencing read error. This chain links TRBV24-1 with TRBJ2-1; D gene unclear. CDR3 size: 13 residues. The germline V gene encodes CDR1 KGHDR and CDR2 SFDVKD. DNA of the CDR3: TGTGCCACCAGTGATTTGGGGGTAAATGGGCAGTTCTTC. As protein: CATSDLGVNGQFF.

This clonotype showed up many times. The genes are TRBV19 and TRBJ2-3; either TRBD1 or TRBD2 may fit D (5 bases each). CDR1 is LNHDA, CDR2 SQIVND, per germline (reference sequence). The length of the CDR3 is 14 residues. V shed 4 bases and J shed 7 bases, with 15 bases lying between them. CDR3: CASSKGTGVNTQYF. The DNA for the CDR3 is TGTGCCAGTAGTAAAGGGACCGGGGTGAATACGCAGTATTTT.

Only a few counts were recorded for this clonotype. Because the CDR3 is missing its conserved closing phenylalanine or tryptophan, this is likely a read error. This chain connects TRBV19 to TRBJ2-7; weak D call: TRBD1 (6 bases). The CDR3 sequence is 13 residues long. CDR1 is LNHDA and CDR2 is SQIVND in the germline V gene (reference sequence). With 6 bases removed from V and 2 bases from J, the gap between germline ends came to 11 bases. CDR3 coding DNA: TGTGCCAGTAGCAGGGGCCCACCCTACGAGCAGTACCTC. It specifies CASSRGPPYEQYL.

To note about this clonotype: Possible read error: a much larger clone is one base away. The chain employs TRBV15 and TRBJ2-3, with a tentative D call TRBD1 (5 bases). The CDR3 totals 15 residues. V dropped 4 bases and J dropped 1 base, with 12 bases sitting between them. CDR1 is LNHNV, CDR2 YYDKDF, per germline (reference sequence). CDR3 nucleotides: TGTGCCACCAGCAAAGACAGTTTGGGCACAGATACGCAGTATTTT. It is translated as CATSKDSLGTDTQYF. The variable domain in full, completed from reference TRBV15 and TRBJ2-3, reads DAMVIQNPRYQVTQFGKPVTLSCSQTLNHNVMYWYQQKSSQAPKLLFHYYDKDFNNEADTPDNFQSRRPNTSFCFLDIRSPGLGDTAMYLCATSKDSLGTDTQYFGPGTRLTVL.

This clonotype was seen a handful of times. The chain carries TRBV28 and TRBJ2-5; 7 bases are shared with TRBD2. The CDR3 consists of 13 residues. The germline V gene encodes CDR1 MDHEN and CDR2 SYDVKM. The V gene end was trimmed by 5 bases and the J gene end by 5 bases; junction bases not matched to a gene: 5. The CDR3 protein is CASSQAGTETQYF. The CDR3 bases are TGTGCCAGCAGTCAAGCGGGAACGGAGACCCAGTACTTC.

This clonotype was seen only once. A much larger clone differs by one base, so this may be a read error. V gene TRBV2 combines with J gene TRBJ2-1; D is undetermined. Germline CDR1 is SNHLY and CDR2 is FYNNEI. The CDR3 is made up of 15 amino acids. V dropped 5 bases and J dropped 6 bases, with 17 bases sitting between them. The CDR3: CASSRLRAAFNEQFF. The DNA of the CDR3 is TGTGCCAGCAGTAGGCTCAGAGCCGCTTTCAATGAGCAGTTCTTC.

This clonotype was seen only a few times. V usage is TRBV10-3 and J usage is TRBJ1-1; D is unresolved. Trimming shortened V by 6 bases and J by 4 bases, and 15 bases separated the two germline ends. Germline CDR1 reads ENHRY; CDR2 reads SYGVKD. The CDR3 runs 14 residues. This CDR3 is CAISRSIEGTEAFF. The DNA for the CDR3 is TGTGCCATCAGCCGGTCTATAGAGGGCACTGAAGCTTTCTTT.

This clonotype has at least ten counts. The CDR3 is CASQWGGTDTQYF. CDR3 sequence (DNA): TGTGCCAGCCAGTGGGGGGGCACAGATACGCAGTATTTT. The chain has TRBV7-2 and TRBJ2-3, with a weak D call TRBD2 (6 bases). CDR3 length: 13 residues. V was shortened by 8 bases and J by 1 base, with 10 bases between the two germline ends. Germline CDR1 and CDR2: SGHTA and FQGNSA. Full variable domain (outside the CDR3, taken from reference TRBV7-2 and TRBJ2-3): GAGVSQSPSNKVTEKGKDVELRCDPISGHTALYWYRQSLGQGLEFLIYFQGNSAPDKSGLPSDRFSAERTGGSVSTLTIQRTQQEDSAVYLCASQWGGTDTQYFGPGTRLTVL.